A selection of T cell receptor beta chains follows, all from one sample in a study of shared clonotypes between healthy human individuals. Only in-frame clones appear in the TCRdb table, and some are missing; sequencing was by immunoSEQ multiplex PCR. The table has roughly 640,000 clones, almost 97% seen once. The source material was naive CD4+ T cells sorted from blood. These TCRs come from a woman under 40 in good health. Each CDR3 is given with its conserved first and last residue.

j_call | v_call | cdr3_length | cdr3_aa
TRBJ2-7 | TRBV19 | 14 | CASSPLFNPYEQYF
TRBJ2-5 | TRBV5-1 | 15 | CASSYPQGAGETQYF
TRBJ2-1 | TRBV7-6 | 14 | CASSRTSGRAGQFF
TRBJ2-7 | TRBV19 | 14 | CASSRRDQLWEQYF
TRBJ1-1 | TRBV5-8 | 14 | CASSSGQGHTEAFF
TRBJ2-1 | TRBV5-1 | 12 | CASSLGRDEQFF
TRBJ2-6 | TRBV11-1 | 17 | CASSLRGGRIGANVLTF
TRBJ2-7 | TRBV10-3 | 15 | CAISERQGHSYEQYF
TRBJ2-7 | TRBV9 | 13 | CASSTGVSYEQYF
TRBJ2-7 | TRBV4-1 | 16 | CASSQDWGGPKYEQYF
TRBJ1-3 | TRBV7-9 | 13 | CASRHPSGNTIYF
TRBJ1-5 | TRBV6-1 | 16 | CASSDRRGAGNQPQHF
TRBJ2-5 | TRBV13 | 10 | CASSWDSQDF
TRBJ2-7 | TRBV30 | 14 | CAGTRAGKPYEQYF
TRBJ2-7 | TRBV2 | 14 | CAGSFVGASYEQYF
TRBJ2-7 | TRBV30 | 16 | CAWSGMTGSQSYEQYF
TRBJ2-6 | TRBV10-1 | 15 | CASSDGVPGANVLTF
TRBJ1-4 | TRBV28 | 14 | CASRLTSTNEKLFF
TRBJ2-2 | TRBV29-1 | 13 | CSVEGGNTGELFF
TRBJ2-7 | TRBV4-1 | 15 | CASSPTQGGVYEQYF
TRBJ1-5 | TRBV6-7 | 19 | CASSYPGQDILYSNQPQHF
TRBJ2-1 | TRBV5-4 | 14 | CASSLQGSYNEQFF
TRBJ2-1 | TRBV5-1 | 15 | CASSVGTGSYNEQFF
TRBJ2-2 | TRBV28 | 15 | CASSQPTRQEGELFF
TRBJ2-1 | TRBV9 | 12 | CASSAPLIEQFF
TRBJ2-3 | TRBV9 | 15 | CASSSTSGSTDTQYF
TRBJ1-1 | TRBV19 | 18 | CASSLLVLGQGLNTEAFF
TRBJ1-4 | TRBV19 | 16 | CASSIRQSATNEKLFF
TRBJ1-5 | TRBV15 | 16 | CATSSPGRGSNQPQHF
TRBJ2-5 | TRBV7-2 | 16 | CASTGGASGTVETQYF
TRBJ1-1 | TRBV5-1 | 13 | CASSLGRNTEAFF
TRBJ2-1 | TRBV19 | 12 | CASKGGYNEQFF
TRBJ2-3 | TRBV5-1 | 16 | CASSLVRQRGTDTQYF
TRBJ2-1 | TRBV2 | 13 | CASRGETYNEQFF
TRBJ1-2 | TRBV5-1 | 14 | CASSFGQGQVGYTF
TRBJ1-3 | TRBV9 | 15 | CASSVLHGGGNTIYF
TRBJ1-4 | TRBV28 | 14 | CASTEGWGNEKLFF
TRBJ2-1 | TRBV7-9 | 15 | CASSLAGLLNHEQFF
TRBJ2-1 | TRBV19 | 17 | CASSIDRRLAPYNEQFF
TRBJ1-2 | TRBV5-1 | 14 | CASSMDGPNYGYTF
TRBJ2-5 | TRBV5-1 | 14 | CASSLEGITKTQYF
TRBJ1-2 | TRBV7-9 | 15 | CASSALQGANYGYTF
NA | TRBV7-9 | 15 | CASSPTVGTRYEQYF
TRBJ1-1 | TRBV10-2 | 13 | CASSRWQDTEAFF
TRBJ1-2 | TRBV13 | 12 | CASGTTNYGYTF
TRBJ1-5 | TRBV18 | 13 | CASSPDLNQPQHF
TRBJ2-7 | TRBV7-8 | 15 | CASSPGASGTYEQYF
TRBJ2-2 | TRBV14 | 15 | CASSQGFRIRGELFF
TRBJ2-5 | TRBV7-2 | 15 | CASSPRWLPLETQYF
TRBJ2-7 | TRBV28 | 15 | CASSFAVGSGYEQYF
TRBJ2-5 | TRBV7-2 | 15 | CASSQGGQGEETQYF
TRBJ2-1 | TRBV25-1 | 16 | CASSEYGGRGSNEQFF
TRBJ1-1 | TRBV23-1 | 14 | CASSQQKGKAEAFF